This TCR beta chain was captured by sequencing in a study of T cell repertoires in cytomegalovirus infection. Study context: The authors used CMV epitopes that were HLA-C-restricted (recently identified) and HLA-B-restricted (well studied). Indications came from public TCR beta signatures; they pointed to CMV infection and to a matching HLA type.

This clonotype was picked up many times. Antigen: not known. Overall study findings and caveats: Identification of carriers of CMV plus the relevant HLA was achieved through cumulative public TCR beta family frequency.

TCRdb reanalysed the reads using MiXCR and keeps one entry per CDR3 protein. This sample has approximately 1,000,000 distinct CDR3 sequences, with approximately 31% found just once. This material consisted of cultured CD8+ T cells from PBMCs, taken from culture after CMV antigen stimulation. The sequence was collected from a human donor in good health (CMV status not recorded). Some clones in this sample may be carry-over from other donors' samples.

The CDR3 coding sequence is TGTGCCATCAGAAGACAGGGAGAGAACACTGAAGCTTTCTTT. Residues: CAIRRQGENTEAFF. J is TRBJ1-1 and V is TRBV10-3; 7 positions agree with TRBD1. With 6 bases clipped from V and 1 base from J, the junction kept 5 bases outside the gene matches. Germline V gene data show CDR1 as ENHRY and CDR2 as SYGVKD. The CDR3 contains 14 residues.